Below are 14 T cell receptor beta chains sequenced from a single sample in a study of cytomegalovirus exposure and HLA in healthy donors. PCR used 60 Vbeta primers and 13 Jbeta primers. The data were produced by immunoSEQ multiplex PCR, yet TCRdb's version contains in-frame clones alone and is incomplete. The sample contains some 130,000 clones, about four fifths of which appear only once. The sequenced material came from PBMCs. Receptors were obtained from a woman aged 40 to 50 in good health and CMV-seronegative.

The rearrangement uses TRBV6-6 and TRBJ2-7; D is unresolved. The CDR3 covers 14 residues. The germline V gene encodes CDR1 MNHNY and CDR2 SVGAGI (reference sequence). V lost 3 bases to trimming and J lost 0 bases, with 9 bases between them. The DNA for the CDR3 is TGTGCCAGCAGTTATCACAGAAGCTCCTACGAGCAGTACTTC. This gives the protein CASSYHRSSYEQYF.

The chain is built from TRBV19 and TRBJ2-7; TRBD1 matches at 12 bases. Per the germline V gene, CDR1 is LNHDA and CDR2 is SQIVND (reference sequence). The CDR3 covers 15 residues. The trim removed 2 bases at V and 5 bases at J, leaving 4 bases unmatched. CDR3 nucleotide sequence: TGTGCCAGTAGTATAATGGGACAGGGGGCCCACGAGCAGTACTTC. It translates to CASSIMGQGAHEQYF.

The chain is built from TRBV6-5 and TRBJ2-7, with 7 bases matching TRBD2. V lost 6 bases to trimming and J lost 3 bases; unmatched junction nucleotides: 5. The CDR3 length is 13 residues. CDR1 MNHEY and CDR2 SVGAGI come from the germline V gene. CDR3 nucleotides: TGTGCCAGCAGGAGACAGCGGGACTACGAGCAGTACTTC. Translation: CASRRQRDYEQYF.

This clone occurred once. This sequence joins TRBV9 and TRBJ2-7, with TRBD2 identical over 9 bases. V gave up 3 bases and J gave up 4 bases; unmatched junction bases: 8. There are 15 residues in the CDR3. Looked up from germline, CDR1 is SGDLS and CDR2 is YYNGEE. The CDR3 loop is CASSAGAGGIYEQYF. In nucleotides, the CDR3 is TGTGCCAGCAGCGCCGGCGCGGGGGGGATATACGAGCAGTACTTC.

This chain connects TRBV7-2 to TRBJ1-1; no clear D gene. Trimming removed 3 bases at V and 1 base at J, with 9 bases between. The CDR3 covers 14 residues. The germline V gene has CDR1 SGHTA and CDR2 FQGNSA. DNA for the CDR3: TGTGCCAGCAGCTTTGGGCAGGCGAACACTGAAGCTTTCTTT. It specifies CASSFGQANTEAFF. The full variable domain, with the rest looked up from reference TRBV7-2 and TRBJ1-1, is GAGVSQSPSNKVTEKGKDVELRCDPISGHTALYWYRQSLGQGLEFLIYFQGNSAPDKSGLPSDRFSAERTGGSVSTLTIQRTQQEDSAVYLCASSFGQANTEAFFGQGTRLTVV.

The chain has TRBV4-3 and TRBJ2-7; D unclear. Trimming left V 1 base short and J 1 base short, with 14 bases between. CDR1 LGHNA and CDR2 YSLEER come from the germline V gene. CDR3 length equals 16 residues. The CDR3, as DNA: TGCGCCAGCAGCCAAGGGGCCTCCGAAAGATCCTACGAGCAGTACTTC. Translating gives CASSQGASERSYEQYF.

This chain connects TRBV7-9 to TRBJ2-1; 8 bases are a match to TRBD1. CDR3 length equals 16 residues. Losses at the gene ends were 0 bases for V and 3 bases for J; bases not matched to a gene: 4. Germline V gives CDR1 SEHNR, CDR2 FQNEAQ (reference sequence). The CDR3 sequence is CASSLAGTGLYNEQFF. DNA for the CDR3: TGTGCCAGCAGCTTAGCCGGGACAGGTCTCTACAATGAGCAGTTCTTC.

The chain employs TRBV5-1 and TRBJ2-1; 10 nucleotides align to TRBD2. The V gene's germline CDR1 is SGHRS and CDR2 YFSETQ. Trimming cost V 6 bases and J 6 bases; bases outside gene matches: 9. This CDR3 is built from 15 residues. For the CDR3, the DNA is TGCGCCAGCACGCCCGTAGCGGGGGGAGTCAATGAGCAGTTCTTC. Translating gives CASTPVAGGVNEQFF.

The chain uses TRBV10-3 and TRBJ1-4, with a tentative D call TRBD1 (5 bases). The CDR3 spans 13 residues. Per germline, CDR1 ENHRY and CDR2 SYGVKD. V was cut by 5 bases and J by 7 bases, with 11 bases left in between. The CDR3 sequence: CAISQGTGEKLFF. The DNA of the CDR3 is TGTGCCATCAGTCAGGGTACCGGTGAAAAACTGTTTTTT.

This chain links TRBV7-2 with TRBJ1-6; D may be TRBD1 (6 bases). Germline-derived CDR1 and CDR2 are SGHTA and FQGNSA. This CDR3 comprises 15 residues. V was clipped by 4 bases and J by 11 bases, with 18 bases between them. The DNA for the CDR3 is TGTGCCAGCAGCTCCCACGGGACAAATATGACACCCCTCCACTTT. Translated, it gives CASSSHGTNMTPLHF.

The V and J genes are TRBV15 and TRBJ1-5, with no clear D. Germline loops: CDR1 LNHNV, CDR2 YYDKDF (reference sequence). Trimming took off 0 bases at V and 0 bases at J, with 6 bases between the two ends. The CDR3 spans 15 residues. The CDR3 DNA reads as TGTGCCACCAGCAGAGAGAGGCATAGCAATCAGCCCCAGCATTTT. Translating it yields CATSRERHSNQPQHF.

This rearrangement joins TRBV19 to TRBJ1-3; no clear D. CDR1 is LNHDA, CDR2 SQIVND, per germline (reference sequence). The CDR3 is made up of 18 amino acids. V was pared by 1 base and J by 0 bases, with 16 bases between. The CDR3 sequence: CASSIGWAARGSGNTIYF. CDR3 coding DNA: TGTGCCAGTAGTATAGGGTGGGCAGCGCGGGGCTCTGGAAACACCATATATTTT.

The chain links TRBV15 to TRBJ2-5; TRBD2 might be the D (7 bases). V was cut by 0 bases and J by 5 bases, with 22 bases left in between. The CDR3 consists of 18 residues. Looked up from germline, CDR1 is LNHNV and CDR2 is YYDKDF (reference sequence). The CDR3 loop reads CATSRDFWGTGREETQYF. For the CDR3, the DNA is TGTGCCACCAGCAGAGATTTTTGGGGAACAGGGAGGGAGGAGACCCAGTACTTC.

The chain uses TRBV21-1 and TRBJ1-4; the table's D call of TRBD1 was not tested on the DNA. TRBV21-1 constitutes a pseudogene. CDR3 length: 16 amino acids. CDR3 protein: CASSPRQDCTNEKLFF. CDR3 DNA: TGTGCCAGCAGCCCGCGACAGGACTGCACTAATGAAAAACTGTTTTTT.